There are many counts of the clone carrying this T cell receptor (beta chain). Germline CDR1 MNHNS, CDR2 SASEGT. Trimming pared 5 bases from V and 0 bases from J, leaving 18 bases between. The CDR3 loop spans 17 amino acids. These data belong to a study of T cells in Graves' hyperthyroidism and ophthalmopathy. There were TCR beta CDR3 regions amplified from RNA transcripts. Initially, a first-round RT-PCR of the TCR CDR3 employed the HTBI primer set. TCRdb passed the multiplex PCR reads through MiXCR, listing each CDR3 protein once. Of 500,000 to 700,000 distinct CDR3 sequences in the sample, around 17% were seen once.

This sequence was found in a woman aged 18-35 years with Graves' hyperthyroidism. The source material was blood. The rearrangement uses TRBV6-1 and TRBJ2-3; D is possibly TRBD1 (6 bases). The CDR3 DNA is TGTGCCAGCAGTCCCGGGACAATCCGTGCTAGCACAGATACGCAGTATTTT. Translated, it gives CASSPGTIRASTDTQYF.